Detailed here is one T cell receptor beta chain. The data were taken from a study of preoperative IRX-2 immunotherapy in early breast cancer. The sample's treatment: preoperative locoregional IRX-2 cytokine immunotherapy. Preoperative locoregional IRX-2 cytokine immunotherapy was tested in the phase Ib source study. TCRdb's copy holds only in-frame clones and misses some; the assay was immunoSEQ multiplex PCR. The sample has about 43,000 clones, about 94% seen once; the top ten hold roughly 1.6%. The CDR3 loop spans 14 amino acids. V lost 5 bases to trimming and J lost 0 bases, with 10 bases between them. Germline lookup yields CDR1 SGHTA and CDR2 FQGNSA.

The V and J genes are TRBV7-2 and TRBJ1-1; the D gene is possibly TRBD1 (5 bases). The starting material was tumor tissue, obtained after IRX-2 immunotherapy. The TCR sequence derives from a human donor with breast cancer. The CDR3 DNA sequence: TGTGCCAGCAGCAACCTGGGGGTGAACACTGAAGCTTTCTTT. Translation: CASSNLGVNTEAFF.